This T cell receptor (beta chain) was profiled in a study of control samples from healthy donors and cancer patients. Repertoires were generated with immunoSEQ multiplex PCR, while TCRdb's copy carries only in-frame clones and drops some. The sample consists of some 130,000 clones, roughly 90% of them appearing once. This sequence was found in a woman in her forties or fifties in good health. Sequencing was performed on blood.

The CDR3 DNA reads TGCGCCAGCAGCGACCGGGACAGGGCTTTTCTGTACTTC. This encodes CASSDRDRAFLYF. The genes are TRBV5-1 and TRBJ2-7; TRBD1 agrees at 9 bases. Trimming at V came to 4 bases and at J to 12 bases, leaving 11 bases not matched to a gene. This CDR3 is 13 amino acids long. Per germline, CDR1 SGHRS and CDR2 YFSETQ.